These 28 T cell receptor beta chains came from one sample sequenced in a study of response to subunit inactivated influenza vaccine. TCRdb recomputed calls from the RT-PCR reads with MiXCR, one row per CDR3 protein. The data show around 470,000 distinct CDR3 sequences, approximately 6.9% seen once. The input for sequencing was PBMCs from blood, taken about 24 months after vaccination. The receptors were sampled from a man in his fifties or sixties who received an inactivated influenza vaccine.

This rearrangement joins TRBV12-3 or TRBV12-4 to TRBJ1-5; no reliable D call. V lost 1 base and J 0 bases, leaving 4 bases between the germline ends. This CDR3 has 14 amino acids. The CDR3 spells CASSLVFSNQPQHF. CDR3 sequence (DNA): TGTGCCAGCAGTTTAGTTTTTAGCAATCAGCCCCAGCATTTT.

The chain combines TRBV4-3 with TRBJ2-7; TRBD2 might be the D (7 bases). V lost 2 bases to trimming and J lost 6 bases, with 17 bases between them. The V gene's germline CDR1 is LGHNA and CDR2 YSLEER. The CDR3 has 15 amino acids. The CDR3 nucleotides read TGCGCCAGCAGCCAAATGGGGGGGCGCAAGGCCGAGCAGTACTTC. Its translation is CASSQMGGRKAEQYF.

The genes are TRBV7-8 and TRBJ2-1; 10 bases map to TRBD2. With V trimmed by 1 base and J by 7 bases, 10 bases remained unmatched. Germline V gives CDR1 SGHVS, CDR2 FQNEAQ. The CDR3 consists of 17 residues. The CDR3 here is CASSLVTGSGGTNEQFF. CDR3 DNA sequence: TGTGCCAGCAGCTTAGTTACAGGTAGCGGGGGGACGAATGAGCAGTTCTTC.

The rearrangement links TRBV6-2 or TRBV6-3 to TRBJ2-7, with 9 nucleotides matching TRBD2. The CDR3 covers 15 residues. The germline CDR1 and CDR2 sequences are MNHEY and SVGEGT. V was clipped by 2 bases and J by 2 bases; unmatched bases: 4. The CDR3 region is CASSYDQRGAYEQYF. Here the CDR3 DNA reads TGTGCCAGCAGTTACGACCAGCGGGGGGCCTACGAGCAGTACTTC.

This clonotype appeared many times. This chain links TRBV6-4 with TRBJ2-3; D is ambiguous. CDR1 and CDR2 from the germline V gene are MRHNA and SNTAGT. V was cut by 3 bases and J by 2 bases, with 9 bases left in between. This CDR3 contains 14 residues. The CDR3: CASSELHSTDTQYF. CDR3 DNA: TGTGCCAGCAGTGAACTCCACTCCACAGATACGCAGTATTTT.

This clonotype was recorded at least ten times. The V gene is TRBV20-1, the J gene TRBJ2-7; 10 bases fit TRBD1. The CDR3 covers 12 residues. CDR1 is DFQATT and CDR2 is SNEGSKA in the germline V gene (reference sequence). This CDR3 reads CSSTGGLYEQYF. Written as DNA, the CDR3 is TGCAGCTCGACAGGGGGCCTTTACGAGCAGTACTTC.

The chain uses TRBV5-5 and TRBJ2-6, with D hard to call. Germline assignment: CDR1 SGHKS and CDR2 YYEKEE (reference sequence). This CDR3 has 16 residues. Trimming removed 1 base at V and 0 bases at J, with 8 bases between. The CDR3 loop is CASSLRQRSGANVLTF. The DNA of the CDR3 is TGTGCCAGCAGCTTGCGGCAGCGCTCTGGGGCCAACGTCCTGACTTTC.

CDR3 in DNA: TGTGCCAGCAGTGAAACTCCCGGGACGGCCCAAGAGACCCAGTACTTC. Translating it yields CASSETPGTAQETQYF. V gene TRBV9 combines with J gene TRBJ2-5, with D perhaps assigned TRBD1 or TRBD2 (5 bases each). Trimming took 5 bases from V and 1 from J, leaving 18 bases between them. Germline CDR1 reads SGDLS; CDR2 reads YYNGEE. This CDR3 comprises 16 residues.

This clonotype was recorded a few times. The chain joins TRBV24-1 to TRBJ2-5, with D perhaps TRBD1 or TRBD2 (5 bases each). V lost 9 bases and J 4 bases, leaving 11 bases between the germline ends. Germline V gene lookup returns CDR1 KGHDR and CDR2 SFDVKD. This CDR3 is 12 amino acids long. The CDR3 sequence is CATDNGGETQYF. DNA for the CDR3: TGTGCCACCGATAATGGGGGAGAGACCCAGTACTTC.

V usage is TRBV6-1 and J usage is TRBJ2-1; D not certain. The V end was cut by 6 bases, the J end by 2 bases, with 8 bases between. Germline V gene sequence: CDR1 MNHNS, CDR2 SASEGT. The CDR3 contains 13 residues. The CDR3 DNA reads as TGTGCCAGCAGAGACAAGACCTACAATGAGCAGTTCTTC. This gives the protein CASRDKTYNEQFF.

This sequence joins TRBV7-8 and TRBJ2-3; TRBD2 aligns across 7 bases. The germline CDR1 and CDR2 sequences are SGHVS and FQNEAQ. The CDR3 length is 15 residues. The trim removed 5 bases at V and 7 bases at J, leaving 12 bases unmatched. DNA of the CDR3: TGTGCCAGCAGCCCGACTAGCCGCGTTTTGAATACGCAGTATTTT. As protein: CASSPTSRVLNTQYF.

This clonotype was recorded at least ten times. The CDR3 protein is CSASREGDIQYF. The CDR3 DNA reads as TGCAGTGCTAGCCGGGAAGGGGACATTCAGTACTTC. This rearrangement joins TRBV20-1 to TRBJ2-4; D is possibly TRBD1 or TRBD2 (5 bases each). The ends were cut back, 3 bases at V and 8 bases at J, with 11 bases in the middle. This CDR3 contains 12 residues. The germline CDR1 and CDR2 sequences are DFQATT and SNEGSKA (reference sequence).

The J gene is TRBJ2-1, the V gene TRBV29-1; TRBD1 matches 8 bases. CDR3 size: 13 residues. The V gene's germline CDR1 is SQVTM and CDR2 ANQGSEA. Losses at the gene ends were 7 bases for V and 5 bases for J; bases not matched to a gene: 7. DNA for the CDR3: TGCAGCGCTCTTGGGACAGGCAACAATGAGCAGTTCTTC. This codes for CSALGTGNNEQFF.

Worth noting for this clonotype: No DNA is shown, since the ends of the CDR3 on it are uncertain; the CDR3 is the one TCRdb lists. The chain couples TRBV7-2 to TRBJ2-7; TRBD1 was called by the table and not checked on the DNA. The germline V gene encodes CDR1 SGHTA and CDR2 FQGNSA. From its first to its last residue, the CDR3 has 14 amino acids. The CDR3 reads CASSFGTGAHEEYF.

The chain recombines TRBV12-3 or TRBV12-4 with TRBJ2-5; D is undetermined. The length of the CDR3 is 13 residues. V lost 3 bases, J lost 3 bases, and 8 bases lay in between. The CDR3 sequence is CASSFLLKETQYF. The CDR3 bases are TGTGCCAGCAGTTTTTTACTCAAAGAGACCCAGTACTTC.

This clonotype was recorded at least ten times. V is TRBV29-1 and J is TRBJ2-7; D perhaps matches TRBD1 (6 bases). The germline gives CDR1 SQVTM, CDR2 ANQGSEA. The ends were cut back, 7 bases at V and 4 bases at J, with 11 bases in the middle. The CDR3 contains 11 residues. CDR3 DNA: TGCAGCGGGGGACAAGCTTACGAGCAGTACTTC. Protein sequence: CSGGQAYEQYF.

This clonotype was recorded at least ten times. CDR3 sequence (DNA): TGTGCCAGCAGGAGTGGACAGGGGAACACTGAAGCTTTCTTT. Residues: CASRSGQGNTEAFF. The chain is built from TRBV7-9 and TRBJ1-1, with 8 bases lining up with TRBD1. Trimming at V came to 6 bases and at J to 1 base, leaving 4 bases not matched to a gene. This CDR3 comprises 14 residues. CDR1 SEHNR and CDR2 FQNEAQ come from the germline V gene (reference sequence).

This clonotype has a handful of counts. The CDR3 loop is CSVAMSGGANNEQFF. The CDR3 DNA follows: TGCAGCGTTGCGATGAGCGGGGGGGCCAACAATGAGCAGTTCTTC. This rearrangement joins TRBV29-1 to TRBJ2-1, with TRBD2 identical over 10 bases. Germline trimming cut 4 bases from V and 5 bases from J; bases unmatched to any gene: 8. This CDR3 has 15 amino acids. Per germline, CDR1 SQVTM and CDR2 ANQGSEA.

This clonotype has a handful of counts. The V and J genes are TRBV7-2 and TRBJ2-1; 8 bases are shared with TRBD2. The junction had 6 bases not matched to a gene; V was cut back by 3 bases and J by 5 bases. The CDR3 loop spans 15 amino acids. CDR1 and CDR2 (germline): SGHTA, FQGNSA. The CDR3 nucleotides read TGTGCCAGCAGCTTTGCAGCGGGAGTTGACAATGAGCAGTTCTTC. It yields the protein CASSFAAGVDNEQFF.

CDR3 bases: TGTGCCAGCAGTGAACAGGGGGACTCTGGAAACACCATATATTTT. It specifies CASSEQGDSGNTIYF. The rearrangement links TRBV2 to TRBJ1-3; 7 bases line up with TRBD1. The CDR3 consists of 15 residues. The trim removed 2 bases at V and 0 bases at J, leaving 1 base unmatched. Germline lookup yields CDR1 SNHLY and CDR2 FYNNEI.

This clonotype was detected a few times. The V gene is TRBV5-1, the J gene TRBJ2-6, with TRBD1 identical over 10 bases. The CDR3 covers 19 residues. Germline CDR1 reads SGHRS; CDR2 reads YFSETQ. V shed 5 bases, J shed 3 bases, and the junction held 14 bases outside the gene matches. The CDR3: CASRPPGGQGFFGANVLTF. The CDR3 DNA reads as TGCGCCAGCAGACCTCCGGGGGGACAGGGGTTTTTTGGGGCCAACGTCCTGACTTTC.

The chain has TRBV6-2 or TRBV6-3 and TRBJ2-4; TRBD2 aligns across 13 bases. Germline CDR1 MNHEY, CDR2 SVGEGT. This CDR3 comprises 17 residues. Germline trimming cut 7 bases from V and 0 bases from J; bases unmatched to any gene: 6. CDR3 nucleotides: TGTGCCAGCAACCAACTAGCGGGAGGGATAGCCAAAAACATTCAGTACTTC. It is translated as CASNQLAGGIAKNIQYF.

The chain employs TRBV19 and TRBJ2-3, with D unclear. Germline V gene sequence: CDR1 LNHDA, CDR2 SQIVND (reference sequence). The CDR3 length is 14 residues. V lost 3 bases to trimming and J lost 2 bases, with 9 bases between them. CDR3 region: CASSIGFTTDTQYF. For the CDR3, the DNA is TGTGCCAGTAGTATCGGGTTCACCACAGATACGCAGTATTTT.

This clonotype was observed a handful of times. This sequence joins TRBV28 and TRBJ2-1; a possible D gene is TRBD1 (5 bases). The V gene lost 8 bases and the J gene lost 15 bases, with 17 bases spanning the gap. Germline values: CDR1 MDHEN, CDR2 SYDVKM. This CDR3 has 11 residues. The CDR3 is CASASKGDRFF. In DNA, the CDR3 is TGTGCCAGCGCATCGAAAGGGGATAGGTTCTTC.

This clonotype has just a few counts. A much larger clone lies one base from this, so it may be a read error. The chain recombines TRBV7-3 with TRBJ2-1, with 8 nucleotides matching TRBD2. Germline loops: CDR1 SGHTA, CDR2 FQGTGA. This CDR3 has 15 amino acids. V shed 4 bases, J shed 0 bases, and the junction held 2 bases outside the gene matches. The CDR3 bases are TGTGCCAGCAGCTCTGGGACTAGCTCCTACAATGAGCAGTTCTTC. Translation: CASSSGTSSYNEQFF.

This clonotype has more than one count but fewer than ten. The chain joins TRBV2 to TRBJ2-5; a weak D match, TRBD1 (5 bases). The CDR3 length is 13 residues. Germline lookup yields CDR1 SNHLY and CDR2 FYNNEI. V lost 7 bases, J lost 7 bases, and 16 bases lay in between. DNA for the CDR3: TGTGCCAGCACAGGGCAGGGTACGGGGACCCAGTACTTC. Translated: CASTGQGTGTQYF.

The chain links TRBV4-3 to TRBJ1-1, with 7 nucleotides matching TRBD1. The CDR3 sequence is 14 residues long. Germline trimming cut 1 base from V and 5 bases from J; bases unmatched to any gene: 4. Germline CDR1 LGHNA, CDR2 YSLEER. CDR3 loop: CASSQVDRETEAFF. As DNA, the CDR3 is TGCGCCAGCAGCCAAGTAGACAGGGAAACTGAAGCTTTCTTT.

Details on this clonotype: A junction end diverges from the germline sequence, so it may reflect a read error. The chain carries TRBV5-1 and TRBJ2-1, with D possibly TRBD2 on 6 matching bases. This CDR3 contains 16 residues. Germline V lookup: CDR1 SGHRS, CDR2 YFSETQ. CDR3 nucleotides: TGCGCCAGCAGCCCTGGGACTGGTGGGTCCTCCAATGAGCAGTTCTTC. This gives the protein CASSPGTGGSSNEQFF.